A single sample is the source of the 14 T cell receptor beta chains below, sequenced in a study of blood T cell repertoires in COVID-19. Profiled with immunoSEQ multiplex PCR; TCRdb holds only in-frame clones, not every one. In the table there are over 150,000 clones, 80% to 90% of which are singletons. The specimen was peripheral blood. The receptor source for this set is a man aged 35 to 55 with acute or convalescent COVID-19.

DNA of the CDR3: TGTGCTAGTGGACCACACAGGGCCACTGAAGCTTTCTTT. This codes for CASGPHRATEAFF. The chain recombines TRBV12-5 with TRBJ1-1, with a tentative D call TRBD1 (6 bases). CDR3 length: 13 amino acids. Germline V gene lookup returns CDR1 LGHNT and CDR2 FRNRAP. V was shortened by 6 bases and J by 4 bases, with 12 bases between the two germline ends.

The chain links TRBV18 to TRBJ1-1, with D unresolved. CDR3 length: 14 residues. Between the trimmed V and J ends, which lost 3 bases and 3 bases, there was a span of 11 bases. Germline CDR1 KGHSH, CDR2 LQKENI. In nucleotides, the CDR3 is TGTGCCAGCTCACCCCAATCCGGGTACACTGAAGCTTTCTTT. Translated: CASSPQSGYTEAFF.

The chain couples TRBV28 to TRBJ1-1, with 7 nucleotides matching TRBD1. This CDR3 comprises 13 residues. Per germline, CDR1 MDHEN and CDR2 SYDVKM. V gave up 6 bases and J gave up 7 bases; unmatched junction bases: 8. The CDR3 sequence: CASRQQGSVEAFF. The CDR3 region has the DNA TGTGCCAGCAGACAACAGGGGTCGGTTGAAGCTTTCTTT.

A few counts support this clone. J is TRBJ1-2 and V is TRBV12-3 or TRBV12-4; a weak D match, TRBD1 (6 bases). This CDR3 spans 12 amino acids. Trimming took off 6 bases at V and 6 bases at J, with 11 bases between the two ends. The CDR3 is CASRGNRDGYTF. DNA for the CDR3: TGTGCCAGCAGGGGTAACAGGGATGGCTACACCTTC.

This chain links TRBV4-3 with TRBJ2-3, with TRBD2 matching 13 bases. This CDR3 has 17 amino acids. V was clipped by 3 bases and J by 7 bases; unmatched bases: 10. CDR1 is LGHNA, CDR2 YSLEER, per germline. Written as DNA, the CDR3 is TGCGCCAGCAGCCAGTCGACTAGCGGGGGGTTGGGGAATACGCAGTATTTT. Amino acids: CASSQSTSGGLGNTQYF.

This chain links TRBV9 with TRBJ1-2; D not resolved. This CDR3 comprises 11 residues. Germline CDR1 reads SGDLS; CDR2 reads YYNGEE. V was shortened by 0 bases and J by 7 bases, with 4 bases between the two germline ends. CDR3 DNA: TGTGCCAGCAGCGTAGACGGTGGCTACACCTTC. Translated, it gives CASSVDGGYTF.

V and J are TRBV29-1 and TRBJ2-1, with 14 bases that match TRBD2. J gave up 6 bases and V 1 base, and 2 bases lay outside the gene matches. This CDR3 has 15 amino acids. Germline CDR1 reads SQVTM; CDR2 reads ANQGSEA. This CDR3 is CSVEGGLAGVNEQFF. In DNA, the CDR3 is TGCAGCGTTGAAGGGGGACTAGCGGGGGTCAATGAGCAGTTCTTC.

The chain uses TRBV4-3 and TRBJ1-2; the D is unclear. V lost 0 bases, J lost 3 bases, and 8 bases lay in between. Germline CDR1 and CDR2: LGHNA and YSLEER. CDR3 size: 14 residues. The CDR3 is CASSQDPSYYGYTF. CDR3 in DNA: TGCGCCAGCAGCCAAGATCCCAGTTACTATGGCTACACCTTC.

The chain recombines TRBV29-1 with TRBJ2-3; D is perhaps TRBD2 (7 bases). Germline V gene sequence: CDR1 SQVTM, CDR2 ANQGSEA. The ends were cut back, 6 bases at V and 4 bases at J, with 11 bases in the middle. The CDR3 loop spans 12 amino acids. This CDR3 is CSVSGGPDTQYF. The CDR3 DNA reads TGCAGCGTGTCGGGGGGCCCAGATACGCAGTATTTT.

CDR3 sequence: CASSTDQPGTGNTIYF. CDR3 nucleotide sequence: TGTGCCAGCTCCACAGACCAGCCAGGGACTGGAAACACCATATATTTT. The chain carries TRBV18 and TRBJ1-3; D perhaps matches TRBD1 (5 bases). Trimming removed 6 bases at V and 2 bases at J, with 17 bases between. From germline, CDR1 is KGHSH and CDR2 LQKENI. The CDR3 is 16 residues long.

V gene TRBV5-1 combines with J gene TRBJ1-2, with D perhaps TRBD1 (5 bases). The V gene's germline CDR1 is SGHRS and CDR2 YFSETQ. Between the trimmed V and J ends, which lost 4 bases and 3 bases, there was a span of 13 bases. This CDR3 comprises 14 residues. This chain's CDR3 is CASSLTDTDYGYTF. The DNA of the CDR3 is TGCGCCAGCAGCCTGACGGACACAGACTATGGCTACACCTTC.

The chain employs TRBV3-1 (or the pseudogene TRBV3-2) and TRBJ2-1, with D perhaps TRBD2 (5 bases). The CDR3 consists of 13 residues. Per the germline V gene, CDR1 is LGHDT and CDR2 is YNNKEL (reference sequence). The V gene lost 1 base and the J gene lost 8 bases, with 9 bases spanning the gap. In nucleotides, the CDR3 is TGTGCCAGCAGCCAAGGCGGGCTGTATGAGCAGTTCTTC. Translating it yields CASSQGGLYEQFF.

This clone was observed a few times. The chain is built from TRBV9 and TRBJ1-2; TRBD1 is a possible D gene (6 bases). Germline V CDR1 and CDR2: SGDLS, YYNGEE. There are 14 residues in the CDR3. V was trimmed by 4 bases and J by 3 bases, leaving 13 bases between them. The CDR3 sequence: CASSLGAGDYGYTF. In DNA form, the CDR3 reads TGTGCCAGCAGCCTGGGGGCCGGTGACTATGGCTACACCTTC.

V and J are TRBV6-5 and TRBJ1-5, with unresolved D. CDR1 and CDR2 (germline): MNHEY, SVGAGI. Trimming shortened V by 3 bases and J by 4 bases, and 10 bases separated the two germline ends. This CDR3 region has 14 residues. The DNA for the CDR3 is TGTGCCAGCAGTTATGGCCCAAAAAATCAGCCCCAGCATTTT. Amino acid sequence: CASSYGPKNQPQHF.